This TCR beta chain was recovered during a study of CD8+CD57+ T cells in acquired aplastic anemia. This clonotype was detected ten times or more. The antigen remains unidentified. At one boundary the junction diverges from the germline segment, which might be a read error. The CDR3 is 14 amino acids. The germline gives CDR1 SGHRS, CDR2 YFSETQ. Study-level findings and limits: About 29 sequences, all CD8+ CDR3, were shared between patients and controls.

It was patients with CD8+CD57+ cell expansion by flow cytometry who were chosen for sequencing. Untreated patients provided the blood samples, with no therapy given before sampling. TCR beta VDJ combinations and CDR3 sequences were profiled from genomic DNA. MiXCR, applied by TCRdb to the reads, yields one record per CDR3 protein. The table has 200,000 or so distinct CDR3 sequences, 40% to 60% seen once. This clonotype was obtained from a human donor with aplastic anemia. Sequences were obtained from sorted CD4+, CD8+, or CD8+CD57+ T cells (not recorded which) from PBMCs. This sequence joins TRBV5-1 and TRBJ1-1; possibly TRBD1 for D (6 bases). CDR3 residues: CASSLDGGNTEAFF. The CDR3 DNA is TGTGCCAGCAGCTTAGATGGGGGCAACACTGAAGCTTTCTTT.